The entry that follows covers one T cell receptor (beta chain) sequence. This sample is part of a study of T-cell reconstitution after alpha-beta-depleted transplantation in children. A library of TCRbeta sequences, prepared with unique molecular identifiers, was generated. MiXCR, applied by TCRdb to the PCR reads, yields one record per CDR3 protein. The sample has around 380,000 distinct CDR3 sequences, roughly 10% seen once. The CDR3 consists of 14 residues. V trimming: 7 bases; J trimming: 0 bases; junction bases outside the gene matches: 5. The germline V gene encodes CDR1 MNHEY and CDR2 SVGEGT. The material sequenced was PBMCs from the stem cell graft donor, taken from the stem cell graft. This TCR was recovered from a human donor who donated a stem cell graft to a child with acute myeloid leukemia. The rearrangement links TRBV6-2 or TRBV6-3 to TRBJ2-7, with 8 positions matching TRBD2. CDR3: CASTGLGGSYEQYF. DNA for the CDR3: TGTGCCAGCACGGGACTAGGAGGCTCCTACGAGCAGTACTTC.